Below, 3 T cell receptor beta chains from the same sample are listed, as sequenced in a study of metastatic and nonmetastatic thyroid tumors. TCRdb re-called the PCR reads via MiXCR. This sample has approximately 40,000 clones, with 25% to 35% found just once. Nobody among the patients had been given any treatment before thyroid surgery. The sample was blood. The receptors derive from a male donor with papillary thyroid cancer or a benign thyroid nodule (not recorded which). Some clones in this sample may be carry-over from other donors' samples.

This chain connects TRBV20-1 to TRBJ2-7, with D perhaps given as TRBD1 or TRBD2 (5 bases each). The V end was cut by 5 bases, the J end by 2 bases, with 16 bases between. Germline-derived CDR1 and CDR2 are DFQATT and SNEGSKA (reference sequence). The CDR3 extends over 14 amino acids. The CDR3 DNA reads TGCAGTGCTCCCTTCCGGGACGTCCCCTACGAGCAGTACTTC. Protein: CSAPFRDVPYEQYF.

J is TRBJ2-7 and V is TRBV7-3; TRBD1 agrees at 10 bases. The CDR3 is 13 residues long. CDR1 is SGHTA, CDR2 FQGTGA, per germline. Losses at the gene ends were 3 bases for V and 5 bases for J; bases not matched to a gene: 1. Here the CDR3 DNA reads TGTGCCAGCAGCTTGGGACAGGGGAACGAGCAGTACTTC. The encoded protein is CASSLGQGNEQYF.

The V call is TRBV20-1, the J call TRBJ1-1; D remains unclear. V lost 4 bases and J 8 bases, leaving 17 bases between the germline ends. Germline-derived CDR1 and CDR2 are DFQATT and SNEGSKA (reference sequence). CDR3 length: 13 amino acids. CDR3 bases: TGCAGTGCTACAGTGACCACTTCCTTGGAAGCTTTCTTT. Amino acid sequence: CSATVTTSLEAFF.